The 6 T cell receptor beta chains given below trace back to one sample, sequenced in a study of shared clonotypes between healthy human individuals (dated by TCRdb to between 2020 and 2021). Library preparation was by the immunoSEQ multiplex PCR assay. The source is immuneACCESS, and TCRdb retained only in-frame sequences with V and J called. Part of the clones is not carried over; for the studies checked, unresolved V genes explain less than half of this, and the remainder is unexplained. The sample yields hundreds of thousands of clones; roughly 96% were counted once. The ten most abundant clones make up about 0.12% of the sample. CD8 naive samples were obtained by positive selection for CCR7 among CD45RO-negative cells, yielding a CD45RA+CCR7+ population from which TemRA cells were excluded. Specimen: naive CD8+ T cells sorted from blood. The cell subset or site label of this sample denotes: CD45RA+CCR7+. Receptors were obtained from a woman aged 30 to 39 in good health.

This chain uses TRBV27 with TRBJ2-1; D is ambiguous. Trimming cost V 3 bases and J 9 bases, with 15 bases left between them. CDR1 and CDR2 from the germline V gene are MNHEY and SMNVEV (reference sequence). CDR3 length: 14 residues. CDR3 loop: CASSFGSGSGEQFF. CDR3 nucleotides: TGTGCCAGCAGTTTTGGATCTGGGTCGGGTGAGCAGTTCTTC.

The V call is TRBV10-1, the J call TRBJ2-5, with no clear D. Germline V gene sequence: CDR1 WNHNN, CDR2 SYGVQD (reference sequence). Trimming stripped 0 bases from V and 5 bases from J, with 10 bases between. The CDR3 sequence is 14 residues long. CDR3 DNA: TGCGCCAGCAGTGAGTCGAACGGAGAGGAGACCCAGTACTTC. Translated: CASSESNGEETQYF.

The gene calls are TRBV7-6 and TRBJ2-7, with D perhaps TRBD1 or TRBD2 (6 bases each). V lost 1 base and J 5 bases, leaving 12 bases between the germline ends. The CDR3 runs 14 residues. Germline assignment: CDR1 SGHVS and CDR2 FNYEAQ. This chain's CDR3 is CASSLVPGADEQYF. DNA for the CDR3: TGTGCCAGCAGCTTAGTTCCGGGGGCGGACGAGCAGTACTTC.

The chain employs TRBV29-1 and TRBJ2-7; 8 nucleotides line up with TRBD2. V lost 4 bases and J lost 6; bases outside the gene matches: 5. Germline V CDR1 and CDR2: SQVTM, ANQGSEA. CDR3 length: 12 residues. CDR3 nucleotide sequence: TGCAGCGTTGGTAGCGGGATGGCCGAGCAGTACTTC. Translating gives CSVGSGMAEQYF.

The chain carries TRBV28 and TRBJ2-1; D might be TRBD2 (6 bases). V was cut by 3 bases and J by 7 bases, with 10 bases left in between. The CDR3 length is 13 residues. The V gene's germline CDR1 is MDHEN and CDR2 SYDVKM. Written as DNA, the CDR3 is TGTGCCAGCAGTTTTGCACTAGCAAATGAGCAGTTCTTC. It yields the protein CASSFALANEQFF.

The gene calls are TRBV7-8 and TRBJ2-5; 7 positions agree with TRBD2. Germline V gene sequence: CDR1 SGHVS, CDR2 FQNEAQ. CDR3 length equals 15 residues. With 5 bases clipped from V and 3 bases from J, the junction kept 9 bases outside the gene matches. The DNA for the CDR3 is TGTGCCAGCAGCCCCCTTACTAGCGAAAAAGAGACCCAGTACTTC. Its translation: CASSPLTSEKETQYF.